These 13 T cell receptor beta chains share one sample of origin, sequenced in a study of blood T cell repertoires in COVID-19. Sequencing used immunoSEQ multiplex PCR; TCRdb keeps in-frame clones, though not all of them. The sample has about 81,000 clones, around 80% seen once. The specimen was peripheral blood. The receptors originated from a human donor in a cohort sampled during active COVID-19.

V is TRBV5-1 and J is TRBJ1-1; D is unresolved. The CDR3 loop spans 13 amino acids. Germline lookup yields CDR1 SGHRS and CDR2 YFSETQ. V lost 1 base, J lost 5 bases, and 9 bases lay in between. The chain's CDR3 is CASSLSAGTEAFF. DNA of the CDR3: TGCGCCAGCAGCTTGTCTGCAGGAACTGAAGCTTTCTTT. Supplemented by reference TRBV5-1 and TRBJ1-1, the full variable domain reads KAGVTQTPRYLIKTRGQQVTLSCSPISGHRSVSWYQQTPGQGLQFLFEYFSETQRNKGNFPGRFSGRQFSNSRSEMNVSTLELGDSALYLCASSLSAGTEAFFGQGTRLTVV.

The genes are TRBV19 and TRBJ1-2; D not resolved. Germline lookup yields CDR1 LNHDA and CDR2 SQIVND (reference sequence). The V gene lost 5 bases and the J gene lost 5 bases, with 15 bases spanning the gap. The CDR3 sequence is 14 residues long. CDR3 amino acids: CASSVRRRTYGYTF. Written as DNA, the CDR3 is TGTGCCAGTAGTGTGAGGCGTCGGACTTATGGCTACACCTTC.

The genes are TRBV4-2 and TRBJ2-1; a weak D match, TRBD1 (7 bases). V lost 4 bases, J lost 1 base, and 20 bases lay in between. This CDR3 is built from 18 residues. In germline, CDR1 is LGHNA, CDR2 YNFKEQ. CDR3 DNA sequence: TGTGCCAGCAGCCCGACAGGGCCAGGCCGGGGGTCCTACAATGAGCAGTTCTTC. Translating gives CASSPTGPGRGSYNEQFF.

The genes are TRBV6-1 and TRBJ2-6, with D perhaps matching TRBD1 (6 bases). The V and J ends lost 2 bases and 4 bases respectively, with 9 bases between them. Germline lookup yields CDR1 MNHNS and CDR2 SASEGT. The CDR3 runs 15 residues. CDR3: CASSETGWGANVLTF. The DNA for the CDR3 is TGTGCCAGCAGTGAAACAGGGTGGGGGGCCAACGTCCTGACTTTC.

This chain links TRBV7-9 with TRBJ2-5, with a weak D call TRBD1 (6 bases). This CDR3 spans 17 amino acids. Germline CDR1 is SEHNR and CDR2 is FQNEAQ (reference sequence). V lost 6 bases, J lost 4 bases, and 24 bases lay in between. Here the CDR3 DNA reads TGTGCCAGCAGGCCTCAGAATGGGGGCCTCGGGGCAGAGACCCAGTACTTC. Residues: CASRPQNGGLGAETQYF. Using reference TRBV7-9 and TRBJ2-5 for the parts outside the CDR3, the full variable domain is DTGVSQNPRHKITKRGQNVTFRCDPISEHNRLYWYRQTLGQGPEFLTYFQNEAQLEKSRLLSDRFSAERPKGSFSTLEIQRTEQGDSAMYLCASRPQNGGLGAETQYFGPGTRLLVL.

The chain employs TRBV9 and TRBJ2-1; 15 bases are shared with TRBD2. The germline CDR1 and CDR2 sequences are SGDLS and YYNGEE. V lost 4 bases and J lost 4; bases outside the gene matches: 3. The CDR3 runs to 16 residues. The chain's CDR3 is CASSIGTSGGYNEQFF. CDR3 nucleotide sequence: TGTGCCAGCAGCATAGGGACTAGCGGGGGGTACAATGAGCAGTTCTTC.

The J gene is TRBJ2-1, the V gene TRBV6-5; possibly TRBD2 for D (5 bases). Germline values: CDR1 MNHEY, CDR2 SVGAGI. Trimming cost V 7 bases and J 3 bases, with 7 bases left between them. The CDR3 is made up of 12 amino acids. CDR3 coding DNA: TGTGCCAGCAACCGGGGCTACAATGAGCAGTTCTTC. It is translated as CASNRGYNEQFF.

The V gene is TRBV7-6, the J gene TRBJ1-1; 9 positions match TRBD1. CDR3 length: 14 residues. The junction had 4 bases not matched to a gene; V was cut back by 4 bases and J by 4 bases. Germline CDR1 reads SGHVS; CDR2 reads FNYEAQ. Here the CDR3 DNA reads TGTGCCAGCAGCTCCGGACAGGGGAGCACTGAAGCTTTCTTT. This encodes CASSSGQGSTEAFF.

The rearrangement links TRBV12-3 or TRBV12-4 to TRBJ2-7; D gene uncertain. This CDR3 has 11 amino acids. V was pared by 3 bases and J by 2 bases, with 2 bases between. This chain's CDR3 is CASSFAYEQYF. DNA of the CDR3: TGTGCCAGCAGTTTCGCCTACGAGCAGTACTTC.

The chain uses TRBV7-2 and TRBJ2-1; 9 positions match TRBD1. The CDR3 totals 18 residues. Unmatched junction bases numbered 17, after V lost 2 bases and J lost 9 bases. Looked up from germline, CDR1 is SGHTA and CDR2 is FQGNSA. The CDR3 DNA reads as TGTGCCAGCAGCTTATATGGCGATGATCCGGGACAGGGAGGTGAGCAGTTCTTC. Encoded protein: CASSLYGDDPGQGGEQFF.

This clone was seen only once. The chain carries TRBV9 and TRBJ2-7, with TRBD2 matching 11 bases. V gave up 0 bases and J gave up 0 bases; unmatched junction bases: 17. CDR1 is SGDLS, CDR2 YYNGEE, per germline. The CDR3 has 21 residues. CDR3 bases: TGTGCCAGCAGCGTAGAGGTCCTAGCGGGGGGCCTCGATTACAGCTCCTACGAGCAGTACTTC. Residues: CASSVEVLAGGLDYSSYEQYF.

This sequence joins TRBV2 and TRBJ1-1, with D maybe TRBD1 (5 bases). This CDR3 spans 14 amino acids. Germline values: CDR1 SNHLY, CDR2 FYNNEI. V was trimmed by 6 bases and J by 4 bases, leaving 15 bases between them. The CDR3 sequence is CASSVTVVGTEAFF. In DNA form, the CDR3 reads TGTGCCAGCAGCGTGACAGTCGTGGGCACTGAAGCTTTCTTT.

The table lists this clone with a count of one. The CDR3 reads CASSKPTGTGGNTIYF. The CDR3 nucleotides are TGTGCCAGTAGTAAACCAACCGGGACAGGGGGAAACACCATATATTTT. This chain links TRBV19 with TRBJ1-3; 9 positions match TRBD1. Germline V lookup: CDR1 LNHDA, CDR2 SQIVND (reference sequence). There are 16 residues in the CDR3. Trimming cost V 4 bases and J 4 bases; bases outside gene matches: 8.